This T cell receptor beta chain was captured in a study of T cells in localized non-small cell lung cancer. Data came from immunoSEQ multiplex PCR; TCRdb stores just in-frame clones and leaves some out. There are about 59,000 clones in the sample; about 87% occur only once, and roughly a fifth lies in the top ten. Looked up from germline, CDR1 is GTSNPN and CDR2 is SVGIG (reference sequence). There are 12 residues in the CDR3. Trimming shortened V by 2 bases and J by 8 bases, and 9 bases separated the two germline ends. Specimen: peripheral blood, collected before any cancer treatment. The clonotype was recovered from a man between 40 and 69 years old with stage I squamous cell lung carcinoma. The rearrangement joins TRBV30 to TRBJ2-2; D call uncertain. CDR3 bases: TGTGCCTGGAGTCTTGGCCTGGGGGAGCTGTTTTTT. It is translated as CAWSLGLGELFF.